This TCR beta chain was observed in a study of CD8 T cells in Susac syndrome. Study context: Blood was drawn from patients with Susac syndrome. At that point, they were therapy-naive, on corticosteroids, or on intravenous immunoglobulin alone. Whole-study results and caveats: Only a relatively small number of individuals were included in the TCR sequencing and HLA analysis.

This CDR3 is 18 amino acids long. V shed 6 bases, J shed 3 bases, and the junction held 21 bases outside the gene matches. CDR1 and CDR2 (germline): DFQATT, SNEGSKA (reference sequence). Random-hexamer reverse transcription was applied to roughly 0.5 to 1 ug RNA. MiXCR, applied by TCRdb to the immunoSEQ multiplex PCR reads, yields one record per CDR3 protein. The sample records about 180,000 distinct CDR3 sequences, over 90% being singletons. As concerns this clonotype: Its antigen is undetermined.

The gene calls are TRBV20-1 and TRBJ2-7, with 9 bases aligning to TRBD1. This TCR was sampled from a human donor with Susac syndrome. The sequenced sample was CD4+ T cells from PBMCs. The CDR3 spells CSALKFKLQGALNYEQYF. The CDR3 DNA sequence: TGCAGTGCACTCAAATTCAAGCTACAGGGGGCCCTCAACTACGAGCAGTACTTC.